This passage covers 20 T cell receptor beta chains from one sample sequenced in a study of T cell changes during pregnancy in multiple sclerosis. Clones were sequenced by immunoSEQ multiplex PCR, and TCRdb holds only the in-frame ones, with some missing. The sample carries approximately 63,000 clones, 90% to 95% recorded once. This specimen was peripheral blood, taken after pregnancy. The receptors shown here come from a female donor in good health, enrolled as a control in a pregnancy study.

The chain employs TRBV6-1 and TRBJ2-6; D call uncertain. Between the trimmed V and J ends, which lost 1 base and 0 bases, there was a span of 7 bases. CDR3 length equals 16 residues. Per the germline V gene, CDR1 is MNHNS and CDR2 is SASEGT. The CDR3 nucleotides read TGTGCCAGCAGTGAAGAACCGGGCTCTGGGGCCAACGTCCTGACTTTC. Translated: CASSEEPGSGANVLTF.

The chain combines TRBV18 with TRBJ1-1; 7 positions agree with TRBD1. Germline V CDR1 and CDR2: KGHSH, LQKENI. V shed 3 bases and J 4 bases; nucleotides not matched to a gene: 5. The CDR3 is 14 amino acids. CDR3 sequence reads: CASSPTGEGTEAFF. The CDR3 DNA follows: TGTGCCAGCTCACCTACAGGGGAAGGCACTGAAGCTTTCTTT.

The count of this clone is one. The chain recombines TRBV9 with TRBJ2-2; D unresolved. Trimming removed 2 bases from V and 1 base from J, with 3 bases in between. This CDR3 comprises 13 residues. In germline, CDR1 is SGDLS, CDR2 YYNGEE. The CDR3 DNA reads TGTGCCAGCAGCGTCAGGAACACCGGGGAGCTGTTTTTT. Protein sequence: CASSVRNTGELFF.

The chain carries TRBV7-9 and TRBJ1-2; no reliable D call. Germline values: CDR1 SEHNR, CDR2 FQNEAQ (reference sequence). Trimming removed 2 bases at V and 6 bases at J, with 4 bases between. The CDR3 totals 11 residues. In nucleotides, the CDR3 is TGTGCCAGCAGCTTATTCGATGGCTACACCTTC. This encodes CASSLFDGYTF.

This clone is medium-sized (0.01 to 0.1%). This chain connects TRBV7-9 to TRBJ2-5, with D perhaps matching TRBD2 (7 bases). Germline CDR1 SEHNR, CDR2 FQNEAQ (reference sequence). The V end lost 8 bases, the J end lost 4 bases, and 14 bases lay between the germline ends. This CDR3 has 13 amino acids. The CDR3 DNA is TGTGCCAGCCGAGGGGGGGCCCGAGAGACCCAGTACTTC. This gives the protein CASRGGARETQYF.

This clone was seen only once. The chain combines TRBV5-6 with TRBJ1-4; no definite D call. Germline assignment: CDR1 SGHDT and CDR2 YYEEEE. CDR3 length: 16 amino acids. Trimming removed 0 bases at V and 0 bases at J, with 9 bases between. In DNA form, the CDR3 reads TGTGCCAGCAGCTTGGATTTGTCTGCAACTAATGAAAAACTGTTTTTT. It yields the protein CASSLDLSATNEKLFF. The entire variable domain, with the rest obtained from reference TRBV5-6 and TRBJ1-4, is as follows: DAGVTQSPTHLIKTRGQQVTLRCSPKSGHDTVSWYQQALGQGPQFIFQYYEEEERQRGNFPDRFSGHQFPNYSSELNVNALLLGDSALYLCASSLDLSATNEKLFFGSGTQLSVL.

The V call is TRBV7-8, the J call TRBJ1-1; D gene unclear. V shed 0 bases and J shed 5 bases, with 10 bases lying between them. The CDR3 covers 14 residues. In germline, CDR1 is SGHVS, CDR2 FQNEAQ. The CDR3 DNA is TGTGCCAGCAGCTTAGCCGGGAAAAAGACTGAAGCTTTCTTT. Protein: CASSLAGKKTEAFF.

This chain connects TRBV9 to TRBJ2-5, with 7 nucleotides matching TRBD2. CDR3 length: 15 amino acids. The ends lost 0 bases at V and 3 bases at J; junction bases unmatched: 5. Germline CDR1 and CDR2: SGDLS and YYNGEE. The CDR3 region has the DNA TGTGCCAGCAGCGTAGTCTCTAGCGGAGAAGAGACCCAGTACTTC. Residues: CASSVVSSGEETQYF.

This CDR3 reads CASSPTGLGYNEQFF. CDR3 in DNA: TGTGCCAGCAGCCCCACGGGACTAGGATACAATGAGCAGTTCTTC. The V call is TRBV5-4, the J call TRBJ2-1, with 8 bases matching TRBD2. The CDR3 is made up of 15 amino acids. CDR1 and CDR2 (germline): SGHNT, YYREEE (reference sequence). Unmatched junction bases numbered 7, after V lost 4 bases and J lost 4 bases.

The V call is TRBV6-5, the J call TRBJ1-6, with D tentatively TRBD1 (6 bases). The V end was cut by 8 bases, the J end by 8 bases, with 16 bases between. The CDR3 contains 14 residues. The germline V gene encodes CDR1 MNHEY and CDR2 SVGAGI. In DNA, the CDR3 is TGTGCCAGCGGAATGACAGGAGCGGATTCACCCCTCCACTTT. Translation gives CASGMTGADSPLHF.

The V call is TRBV30, the J call TRBJ2-7; 7 nucleotides agree with TRBD1. This CDR3 has 14 residues. V trimming: 1 base; J trimming: 5 bases; junction bases outside the gene matches: 8. Germline CDR1 reads GTSNPN; CDR2 reads SVGIG (reference sequence). DNA for the CDR3: TGTGCCTGGAGTGCCGACAGGGTGTTGGACGAGCAGTACTTC. It is translated as CAWSADRVLDEQYF.

The chain joins TRBV7-2 to TRBJ2-7; D call uncertain. Germline V gene lookup returns CDR1 SGHTA and CDR2 FQGNSA. The CDR3 totals 12 residues. Trimming shortened V by 5 bases and J by 9 bases, and 14 bases separated the two germline ends. The CDR3 here is CASSNTRPWQYF. The CDR3 DNA sequence: TGTGCCAGCAGCAATACGCGCCCGTGGCAGTACTTC.

This clone was detected only once. The V gene is TRBV5-6, the J gene TRBJ2-5; TRBD2 is a possible D gene (7 bases). This CDR3 comprises 14 residues. CDR1 and CDR2 (germline): SGHDT, YYEEEE. V was pared by 2 bases and J by 5 bases, with 13 bases between. CDR3 sequence: CASSFKGEGETQYF. The CDR3 region has the DNA TGTGCCAGCAGCTTCAAGGGGGAGGGGGAGACCCAGTACTTC.

This chain links TRBV9 with TRBJ2-1; no definite D call. CDR1 and CDR2 from the germline V gene are SGDLS and YYNGEE. The CDR3 has 15 amino acids. Trimming shortened V by 3 bases and J by 0 bases, and 10 bases separated the two germline ends. Here the CDR3 reads CASSANSASYNEQFF. DNA for the CDR3: TGTGCCAGCAGCGCCAATAGTGCCTCCTACAATGAGCAGTTCTTC. Full variable domain (remainder filled in from reference TRBV9 and TRBJ2-1): DSGVTQTPKHLITATGQRVTLRCSPRSGDLSVYWYQQSLDQGLQFLIQYYNGEERAKGNILERFSAQQFPDLHSELNLSSLELGDSALYFCASSANSASYNEQFFGPGTRLTVL.

This chain connects TRBV2 to TRBJ2-1; 11 positions match TRBD2. The germline V gene encodes CDR1 SNHLY and CDR2 FYNNEI. CDR3 length: 15 residues. J was trimmed by 5 bases and V by 11 bases; bases with no gene match: 11. The CDR3 DNA sequence: TGTGCCGGGAAGGCGAGACTAGCGGGGAACAATGAGCAGTTCTTC. This gives the protein CAGKARLAGNNEQFF.

This clone was picked up a small number of times. The chain uses TRBV5-6 and TRBJ2-5, with TRBD2 matching over 9 bases. Per germline, CDR1 SGHDT and CDR2 YYEEEE. With V trimmed by 7 bases and J by 0 bases, 10 bases remained unmatched. CDR3 length: 16 residues. The DNA of the CDR3 is TGTGCCAGCTCGTATGGCGGGGGGGCCCACCAAGAGACCCAGTACTTC. Translation: CASSYGGGAHQETQYF.

J is TRBJ2-5 and V is TRBV10-3; D may be TRBD1 (5 bases). Per the germline V gene, CDR1 is ENHRY and CDR2 is SYGVKD. The CDR3 is 13 amino acids. V was trimmed by 3 bases and J by 2 bases, leaving 7 bases between them. The CDR3 nucleotides read TGTGCCATCAGTGATCAGGGACAAGAGACCCAGTACTTC. It is translated as CAISDQGQETQYF.

J is TRBJ2-5 and V is TRBV11-2; TRBD1 might be the D (5 bases). The germline V and J ends were trimmed by 5 bases and 4 bases, with 11 bases remaining between them. The CDR3 covers 13 residues. Germline-derived CDR1 and CDR2 are SGHAT and FQNNGV. The CDR3 loop reads CASSQGRRETQYF. The CDR3 DNA follows: TGTGCCAGCAGCCAGGGCCGGCGAGAGACCCAGTACTTC.

This chain joins TRBV12-5 and TRBJ1-2; 7 bases line up with TRBD1. V gave up 7 bases and J gave up 1 base; unmatched junction bases: 9. This CDR3 contains 15 residues. Germline V gene data show CDR1 as LGHNT and CDR2 as FRNRAP. The CDR3 coding sequence is TGTGCTAGTGCATTAGGAACAGGGGTTAACTATGGCTACACCTTC. Residues: CASALGTGVNYGYTF.

This chain connects TRBV9 to TRBJ1-3; D perhaps matches TRBD1 (5 bases). This CDR3 has 15 amino acids. From germline, CDR1 is SGDLS and CDR2 YYNGEE. The V end lost 1 base, the J end lost 0 bases, and 8 bases lay between the germline ends. The CDR3 is CASSVTGRSGNTIYF. In nucleotides, the CDR3 is TGTGCCAGCAGCGTAACAGGACGCTCTGGAAACACCATATATTTT.